This TCR beta chain was identified in a study of technical replicates of blood from several donors. Between the trimmed V and J ends, which lost 7 bases and 7 bases, there was a span of 13 bases. This CDR3 has 13 residues. Germline V CDR1 and CDR2: MRHNA, SNTAGT. The table came from immunoSEQ multiplex PCR; TCRdb's copy has only in-frame clones and leaves some out. The sample lists about 81,000 clones, about 96% seen once, with 0.2% in the top ten. The V call is TRBV6-4, the J call TRBJ2-2; D may be TRBD2 (5 bases). Sequenced input: T cells isolated from PBMCs. This clonotype originated in a human donor in good health. CDR3 in DNA: TGTGCCAGCACTGCGGACTGGGGCGGGGAGCTGTTTTTT. Translation gives CASTADWGGELFF.